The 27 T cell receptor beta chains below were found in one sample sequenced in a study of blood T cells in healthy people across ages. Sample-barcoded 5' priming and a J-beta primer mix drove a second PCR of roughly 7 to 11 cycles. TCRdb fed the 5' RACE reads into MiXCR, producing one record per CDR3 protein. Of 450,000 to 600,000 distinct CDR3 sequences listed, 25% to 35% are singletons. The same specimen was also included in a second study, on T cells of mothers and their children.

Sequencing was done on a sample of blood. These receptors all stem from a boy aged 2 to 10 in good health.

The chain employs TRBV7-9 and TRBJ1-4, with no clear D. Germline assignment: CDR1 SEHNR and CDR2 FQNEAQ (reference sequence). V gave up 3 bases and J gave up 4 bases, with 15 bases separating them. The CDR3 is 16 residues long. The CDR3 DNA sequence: TGTGCCAGCAGCTTGTCTGGGGATGGCCATAATGAAAAACTGTTTTTT. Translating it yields CASSLSGDGHNEKLFF.

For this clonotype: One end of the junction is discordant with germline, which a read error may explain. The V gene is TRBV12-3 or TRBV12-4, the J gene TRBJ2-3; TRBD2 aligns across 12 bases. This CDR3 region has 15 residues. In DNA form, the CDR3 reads TGTGCCAGCAGTCTAGCGGGGGGGCGCGCAGATACGCAGTATTTT. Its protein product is CASSLAGGRADTQYF.

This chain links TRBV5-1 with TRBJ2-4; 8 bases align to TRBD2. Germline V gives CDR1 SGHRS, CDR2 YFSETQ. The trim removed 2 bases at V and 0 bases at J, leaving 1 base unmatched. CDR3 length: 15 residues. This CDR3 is CASSLTSGAKNIQYF. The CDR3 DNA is TGCGCCAGCAGCTTAACTAGCGGAGCCAAAAACATTCAGTACTTC.

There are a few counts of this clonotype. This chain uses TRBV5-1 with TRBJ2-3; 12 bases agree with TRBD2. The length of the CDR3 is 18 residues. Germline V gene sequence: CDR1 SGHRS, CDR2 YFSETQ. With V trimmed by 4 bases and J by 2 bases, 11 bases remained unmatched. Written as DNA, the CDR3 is TGCGCCAGCAGCAACGGGGGGACTAGCGGGTTTTCCACAGATACGCAGTATTTT. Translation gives CASSNGGTSGFSTDTQYF.

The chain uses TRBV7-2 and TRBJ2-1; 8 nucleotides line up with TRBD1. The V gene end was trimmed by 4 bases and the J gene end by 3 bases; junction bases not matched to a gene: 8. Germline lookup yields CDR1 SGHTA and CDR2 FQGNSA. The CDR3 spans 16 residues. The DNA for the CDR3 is TGTGCCAGCAGCTCCAACGACAGGGGAGGCTACAATGAGCAGTTCTTC. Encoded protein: CASSSNDRGGYNEQFF.

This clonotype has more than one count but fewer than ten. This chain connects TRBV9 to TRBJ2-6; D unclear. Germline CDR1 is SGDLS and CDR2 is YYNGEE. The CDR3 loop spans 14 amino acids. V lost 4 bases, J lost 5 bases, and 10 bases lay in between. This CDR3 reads CASSSPGWANVLTF. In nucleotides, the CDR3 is TGTGCCAGCAGCTCCCCAGGATGGGCCAACGTCCTGACTTTC.

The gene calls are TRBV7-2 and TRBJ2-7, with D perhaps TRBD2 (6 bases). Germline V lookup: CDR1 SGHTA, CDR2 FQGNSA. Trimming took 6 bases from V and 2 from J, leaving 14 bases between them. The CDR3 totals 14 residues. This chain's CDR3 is CASRLDGGTYEQYF. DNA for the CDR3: TGTGCCAGCAGATTGGATGGGGGGACCTACGAGCAGTACTTC.

The CDR3 loop reads CASSLDRANAEAFF. CDR3 nucleotide sequence: TGTGCCAGCAGCTTGGACAGGGCAAACGCTGAAGCTTTCTTT. The chain employs TRBV5-6 and TRBJ1-1; tentative D call: TRBD1 (6 bases). The CDR3 has 14 amino acids. V shed 0 bases and J shed 6 bases, with 12 bases lying between them. Germline V gene lookup returns CDR1 SGHDT and CDR2 YYEEEE.

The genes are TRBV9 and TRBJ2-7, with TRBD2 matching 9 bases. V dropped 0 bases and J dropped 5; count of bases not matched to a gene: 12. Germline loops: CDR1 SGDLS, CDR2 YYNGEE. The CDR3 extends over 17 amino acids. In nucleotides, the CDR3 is TGTGCCAGCAGCGTAGGATCCAGCGGGGGGCCGATTGACGAGCAGTACTTC. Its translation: CASSVGSSGGPIDEQYF.

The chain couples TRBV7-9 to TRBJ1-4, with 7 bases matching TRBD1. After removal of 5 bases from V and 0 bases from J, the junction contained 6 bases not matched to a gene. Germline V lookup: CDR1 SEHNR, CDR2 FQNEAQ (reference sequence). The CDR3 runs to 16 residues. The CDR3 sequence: CASSVPGTATNEKLFF. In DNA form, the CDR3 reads TGTGCCAGCAGCGTTCCCGGGACAGCAACTAATGAAAAACTGTTTTTT.

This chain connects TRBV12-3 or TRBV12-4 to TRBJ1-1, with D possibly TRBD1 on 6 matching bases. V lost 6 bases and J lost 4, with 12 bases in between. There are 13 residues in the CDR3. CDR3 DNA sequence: TGTGCCAGCAGCCCTGCGGGGGCCACTGAAGCTTTCTTT. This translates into CASSPAGATEAFF.

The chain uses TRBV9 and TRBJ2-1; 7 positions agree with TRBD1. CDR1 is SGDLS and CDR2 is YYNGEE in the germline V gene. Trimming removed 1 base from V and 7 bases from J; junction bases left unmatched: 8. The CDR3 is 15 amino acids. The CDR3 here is CASSVRSGGSNEQFF. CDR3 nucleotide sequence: TGTGCCAGCAGCGTACGGTCAGGGGGTAGTAATGAGCAGTTCTTC.

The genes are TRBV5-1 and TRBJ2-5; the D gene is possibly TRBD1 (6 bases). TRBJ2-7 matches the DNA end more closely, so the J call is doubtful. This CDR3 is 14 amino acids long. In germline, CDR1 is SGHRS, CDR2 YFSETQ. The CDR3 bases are TGCGCCAGCAGCTTTGGGGGCGCCCCCCACGAGCAGTACTTC. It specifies CASSFGGAPHEQYF.

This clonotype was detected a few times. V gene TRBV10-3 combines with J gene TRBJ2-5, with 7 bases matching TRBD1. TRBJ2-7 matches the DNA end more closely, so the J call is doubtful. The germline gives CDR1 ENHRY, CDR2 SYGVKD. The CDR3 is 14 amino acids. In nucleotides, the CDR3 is TGTGCCATCAGGCAGACAGGGCGATCCTACGAGCAGTACTTC. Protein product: CAIRQTGRSYEQYF.

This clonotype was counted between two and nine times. The CDR3 here is CAISDGRSYEQYF. In DNA form, the CDR3 reads TGTGCCATCAGTGATGGCAGATCCTACGAGCAGTACTTC. The rearrangement links TRBV10-3 to TRBJ2-7; no firm D call. The V and J ends lost 3 bases and 1 base respectively, with 7 bases between them. Germline-derived CDR1 and CDR2 are ENHRY and SYGVKD. There are 13 residues in the CDR3.

This chain's CDR3 is CASSTSGGDLNEQFF. CDR3 nucleotide sequence: TGTGCCAGCAGCACTAGCGGGGGGGATCTCAATGAGCAGTTCTTC. The J gene is TRBJ2-1, the V gene TRBV5-5; TRBD2 aligns across 13 bases. Germline V gene data show CDR1 as SGHKS and CDR2 as YYEKEE (reference sequence). The length of the CDR3 is 15 residues. V was pared by 4 bases and J by 6 bases, with 4 bases of the junction left unmatched.

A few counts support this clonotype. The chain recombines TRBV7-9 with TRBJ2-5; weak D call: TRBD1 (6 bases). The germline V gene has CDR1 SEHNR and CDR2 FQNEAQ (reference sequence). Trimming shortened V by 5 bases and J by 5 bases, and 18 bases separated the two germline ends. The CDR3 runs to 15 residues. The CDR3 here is CASSRTVTNGETQYF. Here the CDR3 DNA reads TGTGCCAGCAGCCGGACAGTCACAAACGGGGAGACCCAGTACTTC.

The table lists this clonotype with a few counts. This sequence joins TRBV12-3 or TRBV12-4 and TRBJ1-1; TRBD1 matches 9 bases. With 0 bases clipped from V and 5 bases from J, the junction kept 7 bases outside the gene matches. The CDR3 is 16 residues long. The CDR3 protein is CASSLARDRAGTEAFF. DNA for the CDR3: TGTGCCAGCAGTTTAGCGAGGGACAGGGCGGGAACTGAAGCTTTCTTT.

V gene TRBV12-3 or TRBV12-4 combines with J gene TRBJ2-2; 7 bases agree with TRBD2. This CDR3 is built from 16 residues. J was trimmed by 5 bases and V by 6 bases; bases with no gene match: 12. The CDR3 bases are TGTGCCAGCAGCCCCCCCTCGGGGGGAGCGACCGGGGAGCTGTTTTTT. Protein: CASSPPSGGATGELFF.

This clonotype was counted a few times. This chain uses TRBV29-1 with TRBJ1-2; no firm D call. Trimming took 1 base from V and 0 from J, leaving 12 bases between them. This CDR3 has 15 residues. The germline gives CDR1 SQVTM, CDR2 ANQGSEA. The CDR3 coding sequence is TGCAGCGTTGAAGTCTGGGCGCCCACTAACTATGGCTACACCTTC. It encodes CSVEVWAPTNYGYTF.

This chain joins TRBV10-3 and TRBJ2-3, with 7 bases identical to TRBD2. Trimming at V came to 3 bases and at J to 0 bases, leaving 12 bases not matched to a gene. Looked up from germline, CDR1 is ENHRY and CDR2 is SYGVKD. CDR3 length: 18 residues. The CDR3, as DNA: TGTGCCATCAGTGACGTGGCGGGAGAGGGGCCTAGCACAGATACGCAGTATTTT. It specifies CAISDVAGEGPSTDTQYF.

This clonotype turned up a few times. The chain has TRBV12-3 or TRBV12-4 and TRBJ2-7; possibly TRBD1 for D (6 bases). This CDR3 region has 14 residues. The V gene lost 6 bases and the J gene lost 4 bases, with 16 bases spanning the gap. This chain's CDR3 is CASSYTGTRYEQYF. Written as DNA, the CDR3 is TGTGCCAGCAGCTATACTGGGACACGTTACGAGCAGTACTTC.

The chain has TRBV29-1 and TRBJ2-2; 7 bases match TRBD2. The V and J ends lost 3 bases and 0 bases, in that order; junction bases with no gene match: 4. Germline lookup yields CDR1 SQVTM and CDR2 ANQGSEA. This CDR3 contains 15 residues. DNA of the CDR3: TGCAGCGTTGATCCAGGGAGGGCGAACACCGGGGAGCTGTTTTTT. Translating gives CSVDPGRANTGELFF.

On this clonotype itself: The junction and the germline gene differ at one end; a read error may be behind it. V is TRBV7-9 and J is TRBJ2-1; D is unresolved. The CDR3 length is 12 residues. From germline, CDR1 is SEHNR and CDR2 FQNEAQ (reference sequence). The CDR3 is CASSDWRYIVDF. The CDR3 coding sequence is TGTGCCAGCAGCGATTGGCGATACATCGTGGACTTC.

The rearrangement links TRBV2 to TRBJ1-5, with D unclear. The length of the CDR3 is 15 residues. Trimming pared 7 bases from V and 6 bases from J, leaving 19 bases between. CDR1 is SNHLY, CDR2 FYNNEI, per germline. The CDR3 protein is CASTSTPGGGQPQHF. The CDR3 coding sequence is TGTGCCAGCACCTCTACTCCCGGAGGCGGTCAGCCCCAGCATTTT. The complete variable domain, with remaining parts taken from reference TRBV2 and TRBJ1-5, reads EPEVTQTPSHQVTQMGQEVILRCVPISNHLYFYWYRQILGQKVEFLVSFYNNEISEKSEIFDDQFSVERPDGSNFTLKIRSTKLEDSAMYFCASTSTPGGGQPQHFGDGTRLSIL.

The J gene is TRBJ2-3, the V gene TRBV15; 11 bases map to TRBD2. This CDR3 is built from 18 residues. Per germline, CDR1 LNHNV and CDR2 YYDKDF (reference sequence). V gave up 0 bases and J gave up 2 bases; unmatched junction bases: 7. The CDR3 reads CATSRELTSGGLTDTQYF. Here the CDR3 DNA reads TGTGCCACCAGCAGAGAGCTTACTAGCGGGGGCCTCACAGATACGCAGTATTTT.

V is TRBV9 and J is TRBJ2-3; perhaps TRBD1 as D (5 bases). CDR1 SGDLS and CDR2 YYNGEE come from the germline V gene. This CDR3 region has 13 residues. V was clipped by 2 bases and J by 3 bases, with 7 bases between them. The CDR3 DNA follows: TGTGCCAGCAGCGTCTCAGGGACAGATACGCAGTATTTT. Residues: CASSVSGTDTQYF. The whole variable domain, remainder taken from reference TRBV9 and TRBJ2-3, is DSGVTQTPKHLITATGQRVTLRCSPRSGDLSVYWYQQSLDQGLQFLIQYYNGEERAKGNILERFSAQQFPDLHSELNLSSLELGDSALYFCASSVSGTDTQYFGPGTRLTVL.